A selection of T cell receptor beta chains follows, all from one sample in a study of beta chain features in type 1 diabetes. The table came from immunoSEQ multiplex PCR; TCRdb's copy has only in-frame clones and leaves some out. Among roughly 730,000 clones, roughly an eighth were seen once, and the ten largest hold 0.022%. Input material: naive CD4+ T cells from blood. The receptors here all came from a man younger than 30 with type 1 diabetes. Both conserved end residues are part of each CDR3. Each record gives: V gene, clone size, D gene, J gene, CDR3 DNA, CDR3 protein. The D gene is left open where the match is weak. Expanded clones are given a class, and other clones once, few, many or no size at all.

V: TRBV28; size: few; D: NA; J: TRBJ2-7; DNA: TGTGCCAGCAGTTTCCAGGGGTTTACCTACGAGCAGTACTTC; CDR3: CASSFQGFTYEQYF
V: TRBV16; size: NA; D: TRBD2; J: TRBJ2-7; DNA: TGTGCCAGCAGCCAAGACGCCCCGGGGGGGGGCGAGCAGTACTTC; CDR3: CASSQDAPGGGEQYF
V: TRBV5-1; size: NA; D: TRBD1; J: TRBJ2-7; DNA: TGCGCCAGCAGCTGGAACCCCGGGACAGTCTCCTACGAGCAGTACTTC; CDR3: CASSWNPGTVSYEQYF
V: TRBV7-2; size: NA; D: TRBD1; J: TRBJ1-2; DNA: TGTGCCAGCAGCTTAGAGCCAGGGGGCGGGCATGGCTACACCTTC; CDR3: CASSLEPGGGHGYTF
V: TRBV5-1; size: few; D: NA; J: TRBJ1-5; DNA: TGCGCCAGCAGCTCGGGACGGGTCGGTCAGCCCCAGCATTTT; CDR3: CASSSGRVGQPQHF
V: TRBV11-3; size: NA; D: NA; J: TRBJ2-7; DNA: TGTGCCAGCAGCCAGTCGATGCGGGGCTCCTACGAGCAGTACTTC; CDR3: CASSQSMRGSYEQYF
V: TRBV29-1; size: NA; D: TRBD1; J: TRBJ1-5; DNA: TGCAGCGTCGGCGGACAGGTCGGACAGCCCCAGCATTTT; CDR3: CSVGGQVGQPQHF
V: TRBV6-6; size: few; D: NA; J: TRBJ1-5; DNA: TGTGCCAGCAGTCCAGAGACAGGCGGCAATCAGCCCCAGCATTTT; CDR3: CASSPETGGNQPQHF
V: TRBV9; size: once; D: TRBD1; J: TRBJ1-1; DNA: TGTGCCAGCAGCGCACGACAGGGGGCTATGAACACTGAAGCTTCCTTT; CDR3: CASSARQGAMNTEASF
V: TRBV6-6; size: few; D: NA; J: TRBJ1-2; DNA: TGTGCCAGCAGTTACTCACAGGGAATCAATGGCTACACCTTC; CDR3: CASSYSQGINGYTF